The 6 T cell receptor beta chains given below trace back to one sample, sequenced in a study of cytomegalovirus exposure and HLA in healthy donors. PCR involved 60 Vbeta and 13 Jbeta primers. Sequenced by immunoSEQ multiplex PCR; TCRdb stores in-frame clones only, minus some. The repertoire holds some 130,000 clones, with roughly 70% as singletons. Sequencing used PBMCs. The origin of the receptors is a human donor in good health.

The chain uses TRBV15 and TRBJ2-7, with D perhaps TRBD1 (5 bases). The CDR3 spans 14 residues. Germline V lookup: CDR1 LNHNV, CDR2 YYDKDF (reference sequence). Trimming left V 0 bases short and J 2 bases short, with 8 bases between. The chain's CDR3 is CATSRDQGPYEQYF. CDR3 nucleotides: TGTGCCACCAGCAGAGATCAGGGTCCCTACGAGCAGTACTTC.

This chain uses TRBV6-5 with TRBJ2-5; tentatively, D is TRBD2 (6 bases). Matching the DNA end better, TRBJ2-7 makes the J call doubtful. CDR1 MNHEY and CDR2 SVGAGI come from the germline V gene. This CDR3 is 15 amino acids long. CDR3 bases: TGTGCCAGCAGTGTTAGCGGAACAGTCTCCTACGAGCAGTACTTC. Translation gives CASSVSGTVSYEQYF.

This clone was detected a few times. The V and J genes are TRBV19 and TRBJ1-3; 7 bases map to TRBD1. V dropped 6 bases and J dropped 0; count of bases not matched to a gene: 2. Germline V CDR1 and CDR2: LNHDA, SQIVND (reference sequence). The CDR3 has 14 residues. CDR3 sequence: CASRRQGSGNTIYF. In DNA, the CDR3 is TGTGCCAGTAGGAGACAGGGCTCTGGAAACACCATATATTTT.

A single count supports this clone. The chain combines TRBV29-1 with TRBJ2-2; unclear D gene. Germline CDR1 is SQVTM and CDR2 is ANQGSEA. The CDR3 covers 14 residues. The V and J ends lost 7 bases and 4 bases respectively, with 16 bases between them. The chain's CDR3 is CSAPVSPSTGELFF. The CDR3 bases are TGCAGCGCTCCTGTATCGCCGAGCACCGGGGAGCTGTTTTTT.

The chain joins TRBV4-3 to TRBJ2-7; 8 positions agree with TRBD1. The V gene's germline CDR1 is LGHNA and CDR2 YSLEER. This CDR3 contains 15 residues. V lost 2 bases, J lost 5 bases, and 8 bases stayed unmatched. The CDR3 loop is CASSQTLQGGHEQYF. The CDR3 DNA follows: TGCGCCAGCAGCCAAACCCTACAGGGGGGCCACGAGCAGTACTTC.

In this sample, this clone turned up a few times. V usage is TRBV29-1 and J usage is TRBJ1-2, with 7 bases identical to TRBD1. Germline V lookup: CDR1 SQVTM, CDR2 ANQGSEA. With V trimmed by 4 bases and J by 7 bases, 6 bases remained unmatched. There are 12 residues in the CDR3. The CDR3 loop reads CSVGARTGGYTF. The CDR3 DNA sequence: TGCAGCGTTGGAGCCCGGACAGGTGGCTACACCTTC.